This T cell receptor beta chain was captured by sequencing in a study of control samples from healthy donors and cancer patients. Only in-frame clones appear in the TCRdb table, and some are missing; sequencing was by immunoSEQ multiplex PCR. The sample has 65,000 to 80,000 clones, approximately 88% seen once. Trimming removed 10 bases at V and 8 bases at J, with 11 bases between. Germline V gives CDR1 MNHEY, CDR2 SVGAGI. The CDR3 is 11 amino acids. The rearrangement joins TRBV6-5 to TRBJ1-4, with D uncertain. The sequencing input was PBMCs. This sequence originates from a woman between 50 and 59 years old with colorectal cancer. For the CDR3, the DNA is TGTGCCACTCTCTCGGGGGAAAAACTGTTTTTT. This codes for CATLSGEKLFF.